This T cell receptor (beta chain) emerged from a study of T-cell memory formation after mild COVID-19. Study-level information: Largely, TCR clusters stayed within a single donor.

This clonotype has just a few counts. The antigen remains unidentified. cDNA libraries for TCR alpha and TCR beta, carrying sample barcodes and UMIs, came from 5'RACE with constant-segment primers. TCRdb re-called the 5' RACE reads with MiXCR, one entry per CDR3 protein. The data show some 410,000 distinct CDR3 sequences, more than 20% seen once. Study-wide points: The CD4+ clones that contracted clustered mainly within CM and EM, and the CD8+ clones concentrated in EMRA.

Germline values: CDR1 SGHTA, CDR2 FQGTGA. V lost 1 base and J lost 4, with 7 bases in between. This CDR3 has 13 amino acids. The chain carries TRBV7-3 and TRBJ2-5; D gene unclear. The source material was PBMCs or a T cell subset sorted from them (not recorded which). The sequence was obtained from an adult woman who had mild COVID-19 (a few samples of this study predate the infection). Cell type and time point are not known. CDR3 loop: CASSLRGLETQYF. The DNA for the CDR3 is TGTGCCAGCAGCTTAAGGGGTTTAGAGACCCAGTACTTC. The whole variable domain, remainder taken from reference TRBV7-3 and TRBJ2-5, is GAGVSQTPSNKVTEKGKYVELRCDPISGHTALYWYRQSLGQGPEFLIYFQGTGAADDSGLPNDRFFAVRPEGSVSTLKIQRTERGDSAVYLCASSLRGLETQYFGPGTRLLVL.